This T cell receptor beta chain derives from a study of tumor-infiltrating lymphocytes in localized non-small cell lung cancer. Whole-study context: The cohort mixed smokers and never-smokers, several histologies, and some post-neoadjuvant-chemotherapy samples. Whole-study results and caveats: Tumor T-cell fraction was not associated with recurrence-free survival. Different pieces of the same tissue went to different assays, confounding technical variation with intratumor heterogeneity. Tumors had more T cell infiltration than uninvolved lung, per TCRbeta sequencing and CD3 counts.

This CDR3 region has 11 residues. From germline, CDR1 is SGHNT and CDR2 YYREEE (reference sequence). V lost 6 bases to trimming and J lost 5 bases, with 8 bases between them. This clone appeared once. Antigen specificity is unknown. Generated by immunoSEQ multiplex PCR, the TCRdb table keeps only in-frame clones and is missing some. The table has 25,000 to 30,000 clones, approximately 83% seen once; the top ten hold about 2%. The rearrangement joins TRBV5-4 to TRBJ2-5; D is ambiguous. The clonotype comes from a human donor with non-small cell lung cancer. Material: lung tumor tissue. The CDR3 reads CASTRQETQYF. The CDR3 coding sequence is TGTGCCAGCACTAGGCAGGAGACCCAGTACTTC. Variable domain in full (rest from reference TRBV5-4 and TRBJ2-5): ETGVTQSPTHLIKTRGQQVTLRCSSQSGHNTVSWYQQALGQGPQFIFQYYREEENGRGNFPPRFSGLQFPNYSSELNVNALELDDSALYLCASTRQETQYFGPGTRLLVL.